Listed below are T cell receptor beta chains from one sample, sequenced in a study of blood T cell repertoires in COVID-19. Data came from immunoSEQ multiplex PCR; TCRdb stores just in-frame clones and leaves some out. The table has about 190,000 clones, just under 90% seen once; the top ten hold 0.7% to 0.9%. The sequencing sample was made of peripheral blood. The receptors shown here come from a woman aged 18-29 years who had recovered from COVID-19. Each CDR3 is given with its conserved first and last residue. Each record gives: J gene, D gene, clone size, V gene, CDR3 DNA, CDR3 protein. A D gene is named only where the DNA matches it firmly. Not all rows give a size; the values are once, few, many and, for expanded clones, a class.

j_gene: TRBJ2-5; d_gene: TRBD1; abundance: few; v_gene: TRBV24-1; CDR3nt: TGTGCCACCGCTAGACAGGGTTGGGAGACCCAGTACTTC; CDR3aa: CATARQGWETQYF
j_gene: TRBJ2-2; d_gene: NA; abundance: NA; v_gene: TRBV5-4; CDR3nt: TGTGCCAGCAGGGCGTCAGGAGGGAAGACCGGGGAGCTGTTTTTT; CDR3aa: CASRASGGKTGELFF
j_gene: TRBJ1-5; d_gene: NA; abundance: NA; v_gene: TRBV6-6; CDR3nt: TGTGCCAGCAGTTACTCGTACATCAGTAGCAATCAGCCCCAGCATTTT; CDR3aa: CASSYSYISSNQPQHF
j_gene: TRBJ2-7; d_gene: TRBD1; abundance: NA; v_gene: TRBV4-1; CDR3nt: TGCGCCAGCAGCCAAGTCCGGGACAGCTACGAGCAGTACTTC; CDR3aa: CASSQVRDSYEQYF
j_gene: TRBJ2-2; d_gene: TRBD2; abundance: once; v_gene: TRBV11-2; CDR3nt: TGTGCCAGCGGCGCGACTAGCGGAGTGCTGTTTTTT; CDR3aa: CASGATSGVLFF
j_gene: TRBJ2-7; d_gene: TRBD1; abundance: NA; v_gene: TRBV7-9; CDR3nt: TGTGCCAGCAGCCCCGGGACAGGGGTTCGCGAGCAGTACTTC; CDR3aa: CASSPGTGVREQYF
j_gene: TRBJ2-7; d_gene: NA; abundance: NA; v_gene: TRBV4-1; CDR3nt: TGCGCCAGCAGCCAAGAGCTGGCTAGCTCCTACGAGCAGTACTTC; CDR3aa: CASSQELASSYEQYF
j_gene: TRBJ2-6; d_gene: TRBD1; abundance: few; v_gene: TRBV11-2; CDR3nt: TGTGCCAGCAGCTTAGGTCAGGGGGTGACTACTGGGGCCAACGTCCTGACTTTC; CDR3aa: CASSLGQGVTTGANVLTF
j_gene: TRBJ2-5; d_gene: NA; abundance: once; v_gene: TRBV29-1; CDR3nt: TGCAGCGTTGAAGGAATAGCTGGGGAGACCCAGTACTTC; CDR3aa: CSVEGIAGETQYF
j_gene: TRBJ2-1; d_gene: TRBD2; abundance: NA; v_gene: TRBV19; CDR3nt: TGTGCCAGTAGTATAGGCAGCGGGAGCTCCTACAATGAGCAGTTCTTC; CDR3aa: CASSIGSGSSYNEQFF
j_gene: TRBJ2-5; d_gene: NA; abundance: NA; v_gene: TRBV29-1; CDR3nt: TGCAGCGTTGGGGCCCAACAAGAGACCCAGTACTTC; CDR3aa: CSVGAQQETQYF
j_gene: TRBJ1-1; d_gene: TRBD1; abundance: NA; v_gene: TRBV6-5; CDR3nt: TGTGCCAGTACGACAGGGACCACTGAAGCTTTCTTT; CDR3aa: CASTTGTTEAFF
j_gene: TRBJ2-4; d_gene: TRBD2; abundance: NA; v_gene: TRBV6-6; CDR3nt: TGTGCCAGCAGTAGACTAGCGGACTTAGCCAAAAACATTCAGTACTTC; CDR3aa: CASSRLADLAKNIQYF
j_gene: TRBJ2-2; d_gene: TRBD1; abundance: NA; v_gene: TRBV18; CDR3nt: TGTGCCAGCTCACCACCAGACAGGGGCACCGGGGAGCTGTTTTTT; CDR3aa: CASSPPDRGTGELFF